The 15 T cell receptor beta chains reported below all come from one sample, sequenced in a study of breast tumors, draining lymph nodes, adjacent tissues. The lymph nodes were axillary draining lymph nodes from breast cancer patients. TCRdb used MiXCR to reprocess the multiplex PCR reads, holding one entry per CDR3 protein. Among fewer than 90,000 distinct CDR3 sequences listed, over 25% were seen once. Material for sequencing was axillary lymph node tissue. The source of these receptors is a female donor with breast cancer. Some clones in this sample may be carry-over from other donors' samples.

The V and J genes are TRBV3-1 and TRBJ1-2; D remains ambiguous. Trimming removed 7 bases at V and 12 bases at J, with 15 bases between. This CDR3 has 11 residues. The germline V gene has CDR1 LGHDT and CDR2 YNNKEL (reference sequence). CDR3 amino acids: CASTVNSGNTF. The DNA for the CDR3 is TGTGCCAGCACCGTTAACTCTGGAAACACCTTC.

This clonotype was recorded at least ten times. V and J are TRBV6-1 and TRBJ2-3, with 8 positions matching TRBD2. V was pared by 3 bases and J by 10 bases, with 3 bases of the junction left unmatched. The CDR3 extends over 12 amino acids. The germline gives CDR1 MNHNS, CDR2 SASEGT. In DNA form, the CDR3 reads TGTGCCAGCAGTGAGACGGGGGGGTCGCAGTATTTT. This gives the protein CASSETGGSQYF.

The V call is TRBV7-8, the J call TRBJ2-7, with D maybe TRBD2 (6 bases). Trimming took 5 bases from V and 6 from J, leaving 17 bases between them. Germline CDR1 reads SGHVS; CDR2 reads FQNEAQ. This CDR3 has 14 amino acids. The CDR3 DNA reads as TGTGCCAGCAGCCGACGTACCGGGAGAGCCGAGCAGTACTTC. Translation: CASSRRTGRAEQYF.

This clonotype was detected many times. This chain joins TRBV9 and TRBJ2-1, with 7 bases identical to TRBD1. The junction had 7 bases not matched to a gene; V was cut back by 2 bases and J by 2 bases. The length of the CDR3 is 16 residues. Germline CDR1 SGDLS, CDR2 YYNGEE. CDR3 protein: CASSVPPGGPYNEQFF. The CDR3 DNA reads TGTGCCAGCAGCGTTCCACCAGGGGGTCCCTACAATGAGCAGTTCTTC.

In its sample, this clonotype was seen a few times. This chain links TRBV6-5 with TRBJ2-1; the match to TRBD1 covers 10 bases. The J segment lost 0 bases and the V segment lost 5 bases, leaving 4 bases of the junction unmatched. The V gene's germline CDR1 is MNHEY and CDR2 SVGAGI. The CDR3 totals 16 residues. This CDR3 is CASSGDRGPSYNEQFF. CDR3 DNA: TGTGCCAGCAGTGGGGACAGGGGTCCCTCCTACAATGAGCAGTTCTTC.

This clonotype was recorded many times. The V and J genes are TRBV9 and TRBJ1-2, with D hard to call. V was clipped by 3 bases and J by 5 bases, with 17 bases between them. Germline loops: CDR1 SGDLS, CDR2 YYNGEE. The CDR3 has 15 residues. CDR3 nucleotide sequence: TGTGCCAGCAGCGCTGTCCCACCAACTCGTTATGGCTACACCTTC. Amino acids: CASSAVPPTRYGYTF.

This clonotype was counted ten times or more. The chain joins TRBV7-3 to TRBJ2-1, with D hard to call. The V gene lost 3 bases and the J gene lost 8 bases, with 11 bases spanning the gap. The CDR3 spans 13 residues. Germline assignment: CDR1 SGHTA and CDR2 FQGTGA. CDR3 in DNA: TGTGCCAGCAGCTTGATTGGAACGGATGAGCAGTTCTTC. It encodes CASSLIGTDEQFF.

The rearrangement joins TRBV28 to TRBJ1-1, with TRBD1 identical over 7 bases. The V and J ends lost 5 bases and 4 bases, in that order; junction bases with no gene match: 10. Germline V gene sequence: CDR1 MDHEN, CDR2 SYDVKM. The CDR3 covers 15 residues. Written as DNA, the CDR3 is TGTGCCAGCAGTCCACTGGACAGGCGCGGCACTGAAGCTTTCTTT. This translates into CASSPLDRRGTEAFF.

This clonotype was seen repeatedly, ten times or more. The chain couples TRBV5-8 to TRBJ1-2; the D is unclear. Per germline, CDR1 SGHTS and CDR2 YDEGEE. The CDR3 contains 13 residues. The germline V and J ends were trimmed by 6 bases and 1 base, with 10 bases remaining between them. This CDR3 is CASNARGNYGYTF. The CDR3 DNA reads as TGTGCCAGCAACGCTCGGGGTAACTATGGCTACACCTTC.

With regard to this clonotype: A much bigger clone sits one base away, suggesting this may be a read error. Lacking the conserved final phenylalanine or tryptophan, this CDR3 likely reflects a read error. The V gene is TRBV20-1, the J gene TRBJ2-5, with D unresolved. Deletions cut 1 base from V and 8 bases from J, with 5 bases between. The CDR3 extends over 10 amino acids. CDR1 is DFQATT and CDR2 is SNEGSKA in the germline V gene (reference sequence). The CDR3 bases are TGCAGTGCTAGAGTTGATACCCAGTACTCC. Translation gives CSARVDTQYS.

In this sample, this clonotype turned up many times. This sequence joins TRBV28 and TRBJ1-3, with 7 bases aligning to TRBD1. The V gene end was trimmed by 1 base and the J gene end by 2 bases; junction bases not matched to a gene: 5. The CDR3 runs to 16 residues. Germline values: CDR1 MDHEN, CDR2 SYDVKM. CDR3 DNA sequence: TGTGCCAGCAGTTTATTATATACAGGGGCTGGAAACACCATATATTTT. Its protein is CASSLLYTGAGNTIYF. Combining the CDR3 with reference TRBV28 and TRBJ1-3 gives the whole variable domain DVKVTQSSRYLVKRTGEKVFLECVQDMDHENMFWYRQDPGLGLRLIYFSYDVKMKEKGDIPEGYSVSREKKERFSLILESASTNQTSMYLCASSLLYTGAGNTIYFGEGSWLTVV.

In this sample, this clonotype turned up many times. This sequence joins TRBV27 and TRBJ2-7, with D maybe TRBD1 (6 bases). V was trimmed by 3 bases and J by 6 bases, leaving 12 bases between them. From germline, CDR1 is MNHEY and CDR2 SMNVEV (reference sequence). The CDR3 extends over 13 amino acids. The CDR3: CASSFRSGVEQYF. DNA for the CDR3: TGTGCCAGCAGTTTCCGATCAGGGGTCGAGCAGTACTTC.

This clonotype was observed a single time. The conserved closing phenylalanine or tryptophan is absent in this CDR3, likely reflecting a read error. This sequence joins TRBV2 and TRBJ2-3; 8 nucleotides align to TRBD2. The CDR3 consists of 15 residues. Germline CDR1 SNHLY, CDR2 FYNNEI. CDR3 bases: TGTGCCAGCAGCCGGGATTGGACTAGCACAGATGCGCAGTATTCT. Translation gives CASSRDWTSTDAQYS.

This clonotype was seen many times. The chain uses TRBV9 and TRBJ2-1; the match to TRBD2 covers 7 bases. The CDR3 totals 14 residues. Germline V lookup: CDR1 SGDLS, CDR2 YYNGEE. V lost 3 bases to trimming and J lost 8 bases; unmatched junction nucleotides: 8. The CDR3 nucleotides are TGTGCCAGCAGCGCCTGGGGAGGGTTCGATGAGCAGTTCTTC. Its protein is CASSAWGGFDEQFF.

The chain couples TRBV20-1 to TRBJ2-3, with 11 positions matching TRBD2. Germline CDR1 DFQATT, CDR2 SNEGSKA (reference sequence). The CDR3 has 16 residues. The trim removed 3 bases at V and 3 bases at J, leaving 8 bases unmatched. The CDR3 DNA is TGCAGTGCTAGCACGCTAGCGGGGGGCCCGACAGATACGCAGTATTTT. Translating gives CSASTLAGGPTDTQYF.